One and the same sample provided the 27 T cell receptor beta chains below, sequenced in a study of cytotoxic CD8 clonotypes in ibrutinib-treated CLL. The protocol was immunoSEQ multiplex PCR, while the TCRdb copy is restricted to in-frame clones and leaves out a portion. The table shows fewer than 25,000 clones, with nearly 80% occurring only once. Sequenced here: PBMCs, sampled before ibrutinib treatment. These receptors came from a human donor with chronic lymphocytic leukemia.

The V and J genes are TRBV5-1 and TRBJ2-1; TRBD2 is a possible D gene (6 bases). The CDR3 is made up of 17 amino acids. V shed 0 bases and J shed 8 bases, with 21 bases lying between them. In germline, CDR1 is SGHRS, CDR2 YFSETQ. CDR3 residues: CASSLASSGLPLDEQFF. CDR3 in DNA: TGCGCCAGCAGCTTGGCGAGTTCGGGACTCCCCCTCGATGAGCAGTTCTTC.

The chain carries TRBV2 and TRBJ1-2; D might be TRBD1 (6 bases). Germline CDR1 SNHLY, CDR2 FYNNEI. CDR3 size: 12 residues. V was trimmed by 7 bases and J by 6 bases, leaving 12 bases between them. Here the CDR3 reads CASKLAGDGYTF. CDR3 nucleotide sequence: TGTGCCAGCAAGTTAGCAGGGGATGGCTACACCTTC.

The chain joins TRBV4-1 to TRBJ2-7, with 9 nucleotides matching TRBD2. Germline V gene data show CDR1 as MGHRA and CDR2 as YSYEKL. The CDR3 is 16 residues long. With V trimmed by 4 bases and J by 1 base, 8 bases remained unmatched. CDR3 amino acids: CASSRSSGGNSYEQYF. CDR3 coding DNA: TGCGCCAGCAGCCGAAGTAGCGGGGGAAATTCCTACGAGCAGTACTTC.

This clone was counted a single time. This chain uses TRBV10-3 with TRBJ2-5; 8 nucleotides line up with TRBD1. Germline V gene sequence: CDR1 ENHRY, CDR2 SYGVKD. Unmatched junction bases numbered 5, after V lost 3 bases and J lost 2 bases. The CDR3 spans 15 residues. CDR3 in DNA: TGTGCCATCAGTGACGCCGGACAGGGACAAGAGACCCAGTACTTC. Protein product: CAISDAGQGQETQYF.

The chain carries TRBV7-9 and TRBJ2-5; 9 positions match TRBD1. The CDR3 extends over 15 amino acids. V trimming: 4 bases; J trimming: 5 bases; junction bases outside the gene matches: 8. Per the germline V gene, CDR1 is SEHNR and CDR2 is FQNEAQ (reference sequence). The CDR3 loop reads CASSSGTGTSETQYF. CDR3 in DNA: TGTGCCAGCAGCTCCGGGACAGGGACTTCGGAGACCCAGTACTTC.

This clone occurred once. The chain is built from TRBV21-1 and TRBJ2-7; the D segment call TRBD2 is taken from the table without a DNA check. TRBV21-1 represents a pseudogene. This CDR3 region has 13 residues. The CDR3 is CASSKEGGSEQYF. For the CDR3, the DNA is TGTGCCAGCAGCAAAGAGGGAGGGTCCGAGCAGTACTTC.

The rearrangement joins TRBV5-1 to TRBJ2-3, with 9 bases matching TRBD1. The germline V gene encodes CDR1 SGHRS and CDR2 YFSETQ. CDR3 length equals 16 residues. J was trimmed by 1 base and V by 0 bases; bases with no gene match: 3. The CDR3 spells CASSLGRTGGTDTQYF. CDR3 nucleotides: TGCGCCAGCAGCTTGGGACGGACAGGGGGCACAGATACGCAGTATTTT.

The genes are TRBV7-9 and TRBJ1-3; the D gene is possibly TRBD1 (6 bases). Per the germline V gene, CDR1 is SEHNR and CDR2 is FQNEAQ (reference sequence). CDR3 length equals 16 residues. The V end was cut by 5 bases, the J end by 0 bases, with 14 bases between. The CDR3 sequence is CASSGQTLNSGNTIYF. The CDR3 DNA reads TGTGCCAGCAGCGGACAGACACTGAACTCTGGAAACACCATATATTTT.

This clone has only one observation. The chain combines TRBV18 with TRBJ2-5, with TRBD2 matching 14 bases. Per the germline V gene, CDR1 is KGHSH and CDR2 is LQKENI. The CDR3 sequence is 15 residues long. Trimming took 3 bases from V and 5 from J; bases not matched to a gene: 2. The chain's CDR3 is CASSPGLAGVETQYF. In DNA, the CDR3 is TGTGCCAGCTCACCGGGACTAGCGGGAGTTGAGACCCAGTACTTC.

As regards this clone: Distinct nucleotide sequences in the sample also encode this CDR3. The chain recombines TRBV19 with TRBJ2-5; 7 bases are shared with TRBD2. The CDR3 runs to 15 residues. The germline V gene has CDR1 LNHDA and CDR2 SQIVND (reference sequence). With V trimmed by 4 bases and J by 2 bases, 7 bases remained unmatched. The CDR3 sequence is CASSKAGEGQETQYF. The CDR3 DNA sequence: TGTGCCAGTAGTAAGGCGGGAGAAGGGCAAGAGACCCAGTACTTC. Combining the CDR3 with reference TRBV19 and TRBJ2-5 gives the whole variable domain DGGITQSPKYLFRKEGQNVTLSCEQNLNHDAMYWYRQDPGQGLRLIYYSQIVNDFQKGDIAEGYSVSREKKESFPLTVTSAQKNPTAFYLCASSKAGEGQETQYFGPGTRLLVL.

The V call is TRBV5-1, the J call TRBJ2-7, with 10 positions matching TRBD1. CDR3 length: 17 amino acids. J gave up 3 bases and V 0 bases, and 9 bases lay outside the gene matches. In germline, CDR1 is SGHRS, CDR2 YFSETQ. In DNA form, the CDR3 reads TGCGCCAGCAGCTTGGGCCCCCTCGGGACAGGGGTCTACGAGCAGTACTTC. Protein product: CASSLGPLGTGVYEQYF.

This clone has just one count. The chain recombines TRBV27 with TRBJ2-7; TRBD2 matches at 9 bases. The V and J ends lost 3 bases and 6 bases, in that order; junction bases with no gene match: 3. The CDR3 extends over 13 amino acids. Germline V gene sequence: CDR1 MNHEY, CDR2 SMNVEV (reference sequence). Here the CDR3 DNA reads TGTGCCAGCAGTTTCGGAGCGGGAGGCGAGCAGTACTTC. This encodes CASSFGAGGEQYF.

In this sample, this clone turned up a few times. CDR3 DNA sequence: TGTGCCAGCGCCAACGGGGACCTCCGCAAAAACATTCAGTACTTC. It yields the protein CASANGDLRKNIQYF. V and J are TRBV5-8 and TRBJ2-4, with D perhaps given as TRBD1 or TRBD2 (5 bases each). The length of the CDR3 is 15 residues. In germline, CDR1 is SGHTS, CDR2 YDEGEE. V lost 7 bases and J lost 3, with 17 bases in between.

This clone has only one observation. The CDR3 here is CAWQKAVGPDTQYF. For the CDR3, the DNA is TGTGCCTGGCAGAAAGCGGTAGGGCCAGATACGCAGTATTTT. The V and J genes are TRBV30 and TRBJ2-3; possibly TRBD2 for D (5 bases). Looked up from germline, CDR1 is GTSNPN and CDR2 is SVGIG (reference sequence). With 5 bases removed from V and 4 bases from J, the gap between germline ends came to 16 bases. CDR3 length equals 14 residues.

This chain uses TRBV29-1 with TRBJ2-5; D gene unclear. V lost 4 bases and J 5 bases, leaving 11 bases between the germline ends. Germline V gene lookup returns CDR1 SQVTM and CDR2 ANQGSEA. The CDR3 spans 12 residues. CDR3: CSVGVSKETQYF. The CDR3 nucleotides are TGCAGCGTTGGAGTAAGCAAGGAGACCCAGTACTTC.

V usage is TRBV6-6 and J usage is TRBJ2-3; the D gene is possibly TRBD2 (6 bases). Between the trimmed V and J ends, which lost 4 bases and 2 bases, there was a span of 13 bases. The CDR3 is 15 residues long. In germline, CDR1 is MNHNY, CDR2 SVGAGI (reference sequence). In DNA, the CDR3 is TGTGCCAGCAGTTCTCCCGGGAGTTCCACAGATACGCAGTATTTT. Translating gives CASSSPGSSTDTQYF.

This rearrangement joins TRBV18 to TRBJ2-7, with 14 bases identical to TRBD2. Germline CDR1 is KGHSH and CDR2 is LQKENI. Trimming removed 3 bases from V and 5 bases from J; junction bases left unmatched: 3. The CDR3 spans 15 residues. CDR3 amino acids: CASSPGLAGADEQYF. CDR3 nucleotides: TGTGCCAGCTCACCGGGACTAGCGGGAGCTGACGAGCAGTACTTC.

The CDR3 loop is CASSLVARAMNTEAFF. CDR3 coding DNA: TGTGCCAGCAGCTTGGTCGCCAGGGCTATGAACACTGAAGCTTTCTTT. The chain joins TRBV5-6 to TRBJ1-1; possible D gene TRBD1, 5 bases. Germline CDR1 is SGHDT and CDR2 is YYEEEE. The CDR3 loop spans 16 amino acids. Trimming pared 0 bases from V and 0 bases from J, leaving 12 bases between.

This clone was detected once. The J gene is TRBJ2-7, the V gene TRBV30; 10 bases fit TRBD2. The CDR3 contains 15 residues. Germline CDR1 and CDR2: GTSNPN and SVGIG (reference sequence). V lost 1 base to trimming and J lost 4 bases; unmatched junction nucleotides: 7. CDR3 amino acids: CAWSAALAGLYEQYF. In DNA form, the CDR3 reads TGTGCCTGGAGTGCCGCACTAGCGGGGCTTTACGAGCAGTACTTC.

This clone was seen only a few times. The chain links TRBV11-2 to TRBJ2-7, with D maybe TRBD1 (6 bases). The CDR3 consists of 13 residues. Germline-derived CDR1 and CDR2 are SGHAT and FQNNGV. With 7 bases removed from V and 2 bases from J, the gap between germline ends came to 12 bases. CDR3 nucleotides: TGTGCCAGCACAGGGGACGGTGCCTACGAGCAGTACTTC. This encodes CASTGDGAYEQYF.

This chain links TRBV7-9 with TRBJ2-2, with D possibly TRBD2 on 6 matching bases. The CDR3 loop spans 16 amino acids. V was clipped by 5 bases and J by 1 base, with 14 bases between them. CDR1 is SEHNR and CDR2 is FQNEAQ in the germline V gene (reference sequence). CDR3 protein: CASSPTEGLNTGELFF. The CDR3 DNA follows: TGTGCCAGCAGCCCTACGGAGGGACTGAACACCGGGGAGCTGTTTTTT.

The chain employs TRBV23-1 and TRBJ2-5; either TRBD1 or TRBD2 may fit D (5 bases each). TRBV23-1 carries the ORF label, with uncertain function. The V and J ends lost 8 bases and 2 bases respectively, with 21 bases between them. CDR3 length: 16 residues. The CDR3 sequence is CASSNWGWTFQETQYF. The CDR3 DNA reads TGCGCCAGCTCCAATTGGGGGTGGACATTTCAAGAGACCCAGTACTTC.

J is TRBJ1-1 and V is TRBV30; a possible D gene is TRBD1 (5 bases). V lost 3 bases to trimming and J lost 2 bases, with 10 bases between them. The CDR3 runs 13 residues. The germline CDR1 and CDR2 sequences are GTSNPN and SVGIG (reference sequence). The CDR3 protein is CAWSADSNTEAFF. The CDR3, as DNA: TGTGCCTGGAGCGCAGACAGTAACACTGAAGCTTTCTTT.

In this sample, this clone turned up a few times. The chain joins TRBV28 to TRBJ2-1; the match to TRBD2 covers 10 bases. The length of the CDR3 is 16 residues. Germline CDR1 reads MDHEN; CDR2 reads SYDVKM. V shed 4 bases and J 5 bases; nucleotides not matched to a gene: 8. The CDR3 region is CASSSRRLAGDNEQFF. The CDR3 coding sequence is TGTGCCAGCAGTTCCCGCCGGCTAGCGGGGGACAATGAGCAGTTCTTC.

This clone showed up just a few times. The rearrangement uses TRBV27 and TRBJ2-6; no clear D. Germline lookup yields CDR1 MNHEY and CDR2 SMNVEV (reference sequence). This CDR3 spans 12 amino acids. Trimming took 6 bases from V and 0 from J, leaving 0 bases between them. The DNA of the CDR3 is TGTGCCAGCAGCTCTGGGGCCAACGTCCTGACTTTC. Translated, it gives CASSSGANVLTF. Based on the CDR3 plus reference TRBV27 and TRBJ2-6, the full variable domain is EAQVTQNPRYLITVTGKKLTVTCSQNMNHEYMSWYRQDPGLGLRQIYYSMNVEVTDKGDVPEGYKVSRKEKRNFPLILESPSPNQTSLYFCASSSGANVLTFGAGSRLTVL.

V and J are TRBV19 and TRBJ2-3; 13 bases fit TRBD2. Trimming cost V 3 bases and J 4 bases; bases outside gene matches: 13. From germline, CDR1 is LNHDA and CDR2 SQIVND (reference sequence). This CDR3 contains 19 residues. The CDR3 region has the DNA TGTGCCAGTAGTATGCAAGGACTAGCGGGAGCGTCGGTCGCAGATACGCAGTATTTT. Amino acids: CASSMQGLAGASVADTQYF.

This clone was recorded only once. The chain is built from TRBV6-6 and TRBJ2-1, with 7 nucleotides matching TRBD1. CDR1 and CDR2 from the germline V gene are MNHNY and SVGAGI (reference sequence). The CDR3 spans 15 residues. Trimming removed 6 bases from V and 4 bases from J; junction bases left unmatched: 9. The CDR3 DNA follows: TGTGCCAGCAGCCGGGACAGAGTAATTTACAATGAGCAGTTCTTC. Translated: CASSRDRVIYNEQFF.